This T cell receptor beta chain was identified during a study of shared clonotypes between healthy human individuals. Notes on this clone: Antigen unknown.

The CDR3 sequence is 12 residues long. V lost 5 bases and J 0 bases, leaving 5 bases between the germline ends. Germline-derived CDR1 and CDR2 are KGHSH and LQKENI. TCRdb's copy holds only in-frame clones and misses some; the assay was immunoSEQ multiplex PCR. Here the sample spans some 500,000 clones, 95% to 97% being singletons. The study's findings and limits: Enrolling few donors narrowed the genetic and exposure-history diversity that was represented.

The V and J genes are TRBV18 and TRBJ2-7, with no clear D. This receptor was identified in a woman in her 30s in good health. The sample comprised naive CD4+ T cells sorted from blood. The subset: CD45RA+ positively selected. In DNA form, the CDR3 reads TGTGCCAGCTCAGCGACCTCCTACGAGCAGTACTTC. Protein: CASSATSYEQYF.